A selection of T cell receptor beta chains follows, all from one sample in a study of blood T cells in healthy people across ages. TCRdb processed the 5' RACE reads anew with MiXCR; each CDR3 protein has one entry. The sample comprises around 1.5 million distinct CDR3 sequences, roughly 32% of which are singletons, and about 11% rests with the top ten. The specimen was blood. These receptors originate from a woman aged 30 to 39 in good health. The CDR3 runs from the conserved cysteine through the conserved F or W. D genes are given only for firm matches. Size is omitted from some rows. Given values are once, few, many or a class for expanded clones.

.,TRBV7-9,few,TRBJ1-2,TGTGCCAGCAGCTTAGAGTCAGGGTCAACGGGCTACACCTTC,CASSLESGSTGYTF
.,TRBV18,.,TRBJ2-7,TGTGCCAGCTCACCACCGGGTAGGAGAGGCGAGCAGTACTTC,CASSPPGRRGEQYF
.,TRBV7-9,.,TRBJ2-1,TGTGCCAGCAGCTCCGGGACATGGAACAATGAGCAGTTCTTC,CASSSGTWNNEQFF
TRBD1,TRBV20-1,.,TRBJ2-5,TGCAGTGCTGTTCATCACAGGGGGCCGGAGACCCAGTACTTC,CSAVHHRGPETQYF
.,TRBV5-1,.,TRBJ2-7,TGCGCCAGCAGCTTGGTAGGACTGGAGTACGAGCAGTACTTC,CASSLVGLEYEQYF
.,TRBV27,few,TRBJ2-1,TGTGCCAGCAGTTTAGTTGTGGCAGGGAGTATCGATGAGCAGTTCTTC,CASSLVVAGSIDEQFF
.,TRBV7-2,.,TRBJ1-4,TGTGCCAGCAGCGTGGGGTCCTTTTATGCAACTAATGAAAAACTGTTTTTT,CASSVGSFYATNEKLFF
.,TRBV2,once,TRBJ2-7,TGTGCCAGCGCCGCTAATACAGTACTAGCTCAAACCCACCTCTACGAGCAGTACTTC,CASAANTVLAQTHLYEQYF
TRBD2,TRBV29-1,.,TRBJ2-5,TGCAGCGTTGAACGGGAGGGTCCCCAAGAGGCCCAGTACTTC,CSVEREGPQEAQYF
.,TRBV4-1,.,TRBJ1-6,TGCGCCAGCAGCCAGGCTGACAGTAATTCACCCCTCCACTTT,CASSQADSNSPLHF
.,TRBV6-2/TRBV6-3,.,TRBJ2-5,TGTGCCAGCAGTGCCGTAGCCCGTGAGCAGTACTTC,CASSAVAREQYF
.,TRBV4-1,few,TRBJ2-7,TGCGCCAGCAGCCAAGACAGGGCAGCCGAGCAGTACTTC,CASSQDRAAEQYF
TRBD2,TRBV20-1,once,TRBJ2-3,TGCAGTGCTAGAGAGAATGCGGGAGGAGTCACAGATACGCAGTATTTT,CSARENAGGVTDTQYF
.,TRBV7-9,.,TRBJ2-1,TGTGCCAGCAGCGCTACAGGGTCCCCTTACAATGAGCAGTTCTTC,CASSATGSPYNEQFF
TRBD2,TRBV3-1,.,TRBJ2-1,TGTGCCAGCAGCCAGTTACAGGGGACTAGCGATGAGTTCTTC,CASSQLQGTSDEFF
TRBD1,TRBV7-2,few,TRBJ2-3,TGTGCCAGCAGCCCCCCCCCTGGGGGACAGACGCAGTATTTT,CASSPPPGGQTQYF
.,TRBV3-1,.,TRBJ2-7,TGTGCCAGCAGCCAAGCCACCAAGCGACCCTACGGGCAGTACTTC,CASSQATKRPYGQYF
TRBD2,TRBV5-6,.,TRBJ2-1,TGTGTCAGTATCAGTGGGGGGGAAGATGAGCAGTTCTTC,CVSISGGEDEQFF
.,TRBV11-2,few,TRBJ2-1,TGTGCCAGCATCCCAAACCGTTGGGGGGAGTCCAACAATGAGCAGTTCTTC,CASIPNRWGESNNEQFF
TRBD2,TRBV7-2,.,TRBJ2-5,TGTGCCAGCAGCTCTAGCGGGGGGATGTACCAAGAGACCCAGTACTTC,CASSSSGGMYQETQYF
.,TRBV7-9,few,TRBJ2-2,TGTGCCAGCAGCTACTCTTGGAGGGATAACTCCGGGGAGCTGTTTTTT,CASSYSWRDNSGELFF
TRBD1,TRBV27,.,TRBJ2-2,TGTGCCAGCAGCCACGGACAGGGTCGGACCGGGGAGCTGTTTTTT,CASSHGQGRTGELFF
.,TRBV12-3/TRBV12-4,.,TRBJ2-4,TGTGCCAGCTCTAATACAGGGGAGGACATTCAGTACTTC,CASSNTGEDIQYF
.,TRBV5-6,.,TRBJ1-4,TGTGCCAGCAGCCACGGATTGACCGGGGAAAAACTGTTTTTT,CASSHGLTGEKLFF
TRBD2,TRBV6-5,.,TRBJ2-1,TGTGCCAGCAGTTACTCACGGGGGGGAGGGGGGAACAATGAGCAGTTCTTC,CASSYSRGGGGNNEQFF
.,TRBV4-1,.,TRBJ1-3,TGCGCCAGCAGCCTGGGACTCCCTGACTCTGGAAACACCATATATTTT,CASSLGLPDSGNTIYF
TRBD1,TRBV7-8,.,TRBJ1-4,TGTGCCAGCAGCTCGGGACAGGGGGTTGAAAAACTGTTTTTT,CASSSGQGVEKLFF
TRBD1,TRBV3-1,few,TRBJ2-5,TGTGCCAGCAGCCGAACGGGTGGGTACAGGGGGCGAGAGACCCAGTACTTC,CASSRTGGYRGRETQYF
.,TRBV5-5,many,TRBJ1-2,TGTGCCAGCAGCTCGGGAACCCGGGGCGCCTATGGCTACACCTTC,CASSSGTRGAYGYTF
.,TRBV20-1,few,TRBJ2-5,TGCAGTGCTAGGAGCCCCGGCGGGGAGACCCAGTACTTC,CSARSPGGETQYF
TRBD2,TRBV18,.,TRBJ2-1,TGTGCCAGCTCGGGACTAGCGGGGGAATACAATGAGCAGTTCTTC,CASSGLAGEYNEQFF
TRBD1,TRBV10-3,many,TRBJ2-6,TGTGCCACTCGACCACAGGGGACTGGGGCCAACGTCCTGACTTTC,CATRPQGTGANVLTF
.,TRBV20-1,.,TRBJ2-7,TGCAGTGCTAGAGATTCCCAGGCAACCCTAAGCGAGCAGTACTTC,CSARDSQATLSEQYF
.,TRBV2,.,TRBJ2-3,TGTGCCAGCACCCAGAGCCGGGAGCCCTCCACAGATACGCAGTATTTT,CASTQSREPSTDTQYF
TRBD1,TRBV29-1,.,TRBJ2-5,TGCAGCGTTTCACTCCACAGGGGCCAAGAGACCCAGTACTTC,CSVSLHRGQETQYF
.,TRBV29-1,many,TRBJ2-3,TGCAGCGTGGAGGCCGGTGCAGATACGCAGTATTTT,CSVEAGADTQYF
TRBD2,TRBV4-1,.,TRBJ2-1,TGCGCCAGCAGCCAAGACCAACTGGGCCTCCGAGCGGGATCTACCTACAATGAGCAGTTCTTC,CASSQDQLGLRAGSTYNEQFF
TRBD1,TRBV27,.,TRBJ2-1,TGTGCCAGCAGGAACCCGGGACAGGGCCCCCTAGGAAGCTACAATGAGCAGTTCTTC,CASRNPGQGPLGSYNEQFF
.,TRBV20-1,few,TRBJ2-7,TGCAGTGCCTTCGTCGGAGCGGGCCACTACGAGCAGTACTTC,CSAFVGAGHYEQYF
.,TRBV6-6,few,TRBJ2-5,TGTACCAGCAGTTACTCCCGGGGTGGAGGGGAGACCCAGTACTTC,CTSSYSRGGGETQYF
TRBD2,TRBV5-5,.,TRBJ2-1,TGTGCCAGCAGCTTGGCCTCGCGGGGGAGGGTGTTCTTC,CASSLASRGRVFF
TRBD1,TRBV12-3/TRBV12-4,few,TRBJ2-7,TGTGCCAGCAGTCAGGGACAGGGGGTGGTTAACGAGCAGTACTTC,CASSQGQGVVNEQYF
TRBD1,TRBV5-1,few,TRBJ2-7,TGCGCCAGCAGCTTTCGACAGGGCCCCACCTACGAGCAGTACTTC,CASSFRQGPTYEQYF